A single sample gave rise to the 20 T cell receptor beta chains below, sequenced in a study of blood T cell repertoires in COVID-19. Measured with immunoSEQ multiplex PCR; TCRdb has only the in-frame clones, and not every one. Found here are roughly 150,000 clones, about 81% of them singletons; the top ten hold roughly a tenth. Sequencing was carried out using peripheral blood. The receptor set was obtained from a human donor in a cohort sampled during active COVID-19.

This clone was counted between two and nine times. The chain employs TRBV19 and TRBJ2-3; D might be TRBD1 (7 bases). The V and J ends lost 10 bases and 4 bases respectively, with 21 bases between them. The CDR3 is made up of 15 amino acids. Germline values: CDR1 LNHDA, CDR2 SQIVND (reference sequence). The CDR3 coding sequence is TGTGCCACTAGAAACAGGGGTGGGGGGCCAGATACGCAGTATTTT. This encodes CATRNRGGGPDTQYF.

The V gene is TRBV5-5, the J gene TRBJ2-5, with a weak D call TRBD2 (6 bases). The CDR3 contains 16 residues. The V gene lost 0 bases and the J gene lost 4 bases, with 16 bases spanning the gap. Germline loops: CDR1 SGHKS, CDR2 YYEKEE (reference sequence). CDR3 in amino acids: CASSLVGVGLGETQYF. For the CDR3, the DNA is TGTGCCAGCAGCTTGGTAGGTGTGGGACTCGGAGAGACCCAGTACTTC.

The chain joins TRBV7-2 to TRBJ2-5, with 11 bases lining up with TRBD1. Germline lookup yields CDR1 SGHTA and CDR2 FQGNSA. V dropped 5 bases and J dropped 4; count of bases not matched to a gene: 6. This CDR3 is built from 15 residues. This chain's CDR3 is CASSGGTGGRETQYF. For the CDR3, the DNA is TGTGCCAGCAGCGGCGGGACAGGGGGTCGAGAGACCCAGTACTTC.

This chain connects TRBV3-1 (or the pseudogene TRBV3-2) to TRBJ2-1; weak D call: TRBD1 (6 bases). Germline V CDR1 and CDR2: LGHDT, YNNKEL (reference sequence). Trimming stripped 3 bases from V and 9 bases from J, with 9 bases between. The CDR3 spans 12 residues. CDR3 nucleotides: TGTGCCAGCAGCCAGGGGACAACTGAGCAGTTCTTC. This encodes CASSQGTTEQFF.

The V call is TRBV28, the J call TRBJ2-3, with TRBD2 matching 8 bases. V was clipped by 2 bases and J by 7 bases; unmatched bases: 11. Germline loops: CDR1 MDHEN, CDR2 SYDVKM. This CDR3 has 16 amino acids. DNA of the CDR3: TGTGCCAGCAGTTTACTCGGCCGGGAGGGCCTATATACGCAGTATTTT. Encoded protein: CASSLLGREGLYTQYF.

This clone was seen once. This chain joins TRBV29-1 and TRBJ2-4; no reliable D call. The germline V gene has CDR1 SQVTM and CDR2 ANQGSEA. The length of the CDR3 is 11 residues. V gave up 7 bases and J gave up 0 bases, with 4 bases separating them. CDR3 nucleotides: TGCAGCGCCCTAGCCAAAAACATTCAGTACTTC. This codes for CSALAKNIQYF.

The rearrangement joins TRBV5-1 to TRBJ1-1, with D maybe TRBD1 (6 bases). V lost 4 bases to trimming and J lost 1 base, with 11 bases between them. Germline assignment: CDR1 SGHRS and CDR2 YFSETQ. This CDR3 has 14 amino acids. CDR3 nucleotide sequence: TGCGCCAGCAGCGCCGGGACACCGAACACTGAAGCTTTCTTT. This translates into CASSAGTPNTEAFF.

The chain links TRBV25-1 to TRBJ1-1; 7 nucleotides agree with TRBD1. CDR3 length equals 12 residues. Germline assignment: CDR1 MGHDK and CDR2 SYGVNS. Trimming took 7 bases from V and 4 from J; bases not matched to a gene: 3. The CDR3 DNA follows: TGTGCCAGCACCTGGACAGGCACTGAAGCTTTCTTT. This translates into CASTWTGTEAFF.

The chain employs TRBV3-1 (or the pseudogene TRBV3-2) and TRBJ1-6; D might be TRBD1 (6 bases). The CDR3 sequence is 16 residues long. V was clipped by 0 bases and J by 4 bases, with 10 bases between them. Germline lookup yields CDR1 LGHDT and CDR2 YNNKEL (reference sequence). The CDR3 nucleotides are TGTGCCAGCAGCCAAGAGACCAGGGGATATAATTCACCCCTCCACTTT. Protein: CASSQETRGYNSPLHF.

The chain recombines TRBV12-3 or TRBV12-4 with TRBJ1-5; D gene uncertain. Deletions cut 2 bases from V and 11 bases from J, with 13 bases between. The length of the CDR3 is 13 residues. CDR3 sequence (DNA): TGTGCCAGCAGTTTAATTCGTGACCGGGCCCAGCATTTT. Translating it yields CASSLIRDRAQHF.

The CDR3 DNA follows: TGCGCCAGCAGCCTCTGGACTTCTCATAATGAGCAGTTCTTC. Its protein product is CASSLWTSHNEQFF. The chain uses TRBV4-3 and TRBJ2-1, with D perhaps TRBD2 (5 bases). CDR3 length equals 14 residues. V lost 4 bases and J 7 bases, leaving 14 bases between the germline ends. The V gene's germline CDR1 is LGHNA and CDR2 YSLEER.

The CDR3 nucleotides are TGTGCCAGCAGAATTGGACATTCCATCAGGGATGGCTACACCTTC. Its translation: CASRIGHSIRDGYTF. This sequence joins TRBV2 and TRBJ1-2, with D perhaps TRBD1 (5 bases). V shed 6 bases and J shed 6 bases, with 20 bases lying between them. Germline-derived CDR1 and CDR2 are SNHLY and FYNNEI. The CDR3 contains 15 residues.

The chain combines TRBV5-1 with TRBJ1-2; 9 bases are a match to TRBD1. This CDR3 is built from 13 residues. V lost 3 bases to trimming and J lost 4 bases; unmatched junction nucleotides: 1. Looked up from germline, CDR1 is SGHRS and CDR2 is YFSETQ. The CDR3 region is CASSSQGAYGYTF. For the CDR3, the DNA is TGCGCCAGCAGCTCACAGGGGGCCTATGGCTACACCTTC.

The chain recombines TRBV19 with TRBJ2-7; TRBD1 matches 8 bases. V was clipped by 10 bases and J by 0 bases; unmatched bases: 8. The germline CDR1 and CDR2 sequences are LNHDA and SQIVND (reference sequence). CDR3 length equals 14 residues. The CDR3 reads CATSTGVRSYEQYF. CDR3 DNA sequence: TGTGCCACATCGACAGGGGTTCGCTCCTACGAGCAGTACTTC.

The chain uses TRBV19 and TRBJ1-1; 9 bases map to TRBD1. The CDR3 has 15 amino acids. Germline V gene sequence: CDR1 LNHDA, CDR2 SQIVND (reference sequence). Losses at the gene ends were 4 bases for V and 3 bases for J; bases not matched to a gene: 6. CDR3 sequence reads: CASSRRQGEYTEAFF. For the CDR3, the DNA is TGTGCCAGTAGTAGGAGACAGGGGGAATACACTGAAGCTTTCTTT.

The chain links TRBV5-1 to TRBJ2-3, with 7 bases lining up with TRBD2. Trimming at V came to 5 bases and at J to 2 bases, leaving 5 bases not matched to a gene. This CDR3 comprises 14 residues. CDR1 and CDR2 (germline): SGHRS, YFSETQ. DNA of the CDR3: TGCGCCAGCAGGGGACTAACCGACACAGATACGCAGTATTTT. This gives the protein CASRGLTDTDTQYF.

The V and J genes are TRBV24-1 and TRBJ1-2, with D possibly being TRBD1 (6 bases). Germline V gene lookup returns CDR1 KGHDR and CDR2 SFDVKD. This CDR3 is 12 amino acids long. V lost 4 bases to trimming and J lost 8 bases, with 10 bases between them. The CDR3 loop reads CATSETGSGYTF. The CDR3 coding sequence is TGTGCCACCAGTGAGACAGGTAGCGGCTACACCTTC.

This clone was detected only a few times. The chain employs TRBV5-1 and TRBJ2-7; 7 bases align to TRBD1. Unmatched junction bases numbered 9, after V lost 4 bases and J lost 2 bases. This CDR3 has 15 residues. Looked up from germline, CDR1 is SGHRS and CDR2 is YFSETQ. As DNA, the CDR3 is TGCGCCAGCAGCGACAGGACAGGAAACACCTACGAGCAGTACTTC. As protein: CASSDRTGNTYEQYF.

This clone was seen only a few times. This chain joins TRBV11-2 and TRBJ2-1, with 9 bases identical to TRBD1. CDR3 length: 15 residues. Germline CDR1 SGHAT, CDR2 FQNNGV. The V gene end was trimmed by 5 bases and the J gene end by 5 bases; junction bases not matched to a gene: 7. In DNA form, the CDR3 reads TGTGCCAGCAGCGGAATGGACAGGGGCGACAATGAGCAGTTCTTC. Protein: CASSGMDRGDNEQFF.

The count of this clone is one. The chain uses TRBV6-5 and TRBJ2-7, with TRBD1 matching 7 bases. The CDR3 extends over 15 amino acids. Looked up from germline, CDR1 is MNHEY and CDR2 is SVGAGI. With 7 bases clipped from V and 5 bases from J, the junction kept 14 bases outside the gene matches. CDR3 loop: CASTLPTGSSDEQYF. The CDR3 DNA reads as TGTGCCAGCACCCTCCCGACAGGGTCATCCGACGAGCAGTACTTC.